These 10 T cell receptor beta chains originate from one sample sequenced in a study of blood T cell repertoires in COVID-19. TCRdb's table, derived via immunoSEQ multiplex PCR, lists solely in-frame clones and lacks some. The sample includes a few hundred thousand clones, 84% of them seen just once. Sequenced sample: peripheral blood. Receptor source: a woman aged 40 to 50 who had recovered from COVID-19.

The chain uses TRBV5-5 and TRBJ2-5; 7 nucleotides align to TRBD1. CDR3 length: 12 amino acids. V was pared by 4 bases and J by 5 bases, with 2 bases of the junction left unmatched. Germline lookup yields CDR1 SGHKS and CDR2 YYEKEE (reference sequence). CDR3 bases: TGTGCCAGCAGCCGGGACAGTGAGACCCAGTACTTC. This codes for CASSRDSETQYF.

This sequence joins TRBV5-1 and TRBJ2-5, with D unclear. The germline gives CDR1 SGHRS, CDR2 YFSETQ. This CDR3 has 14 residues. Trimming removed 5 bases at V and 5 bases at J, with 16 bases between. This CDR3 is CASRDVRGFETQYF. For the CDR3, the DNA is TGCGCCAGCAGGGATGTGCGAGGTTTCGAGACCCAGTACTTC.

V and J are TRBV18 and TRBJ1-1; D is perhaps TRBD1 (6 bases). Germline assignment: CDR1 KGHSH and CDR2 LQKENI. V shed 4 bases and J shed 0 bases, with 9 bases lying between them. The CDR3 spans 14 residues. The CDR3 region is CASSHDRMNTEAFF. The CDR3 DNA follows: TGTGCCAGCTCACATGACAGGATGAACACTGAAGCTTTCTTT.

This clone has a single count. V is TRBV30 and J is TRBJ1-6; D unclear. With 2 bases removed from V and 7 bases from J, the gap between germline ends came to 21 bases. CDR1 is GTSNPN, CDR2 SVGIG, per germline (reference sequence). The CDR3 sequence is 17 residues long. CDR3 sequence (DNA): TGTGCCTGGAGTTCCCGAACAGCAGGCGGGTGGAATTCACCCCTCCACTTT. As protein: CAWSSRTAGGWNSPLHF.

The chain carries TRBV5-4 and TRBJ2-1; D gene ambiguous. CDR3 length equals 15 residues. V lost 0 bases and J 0 bases, leaving 7 bases between the germline ends. Germline loops: CDR1 SGHNT, CDR2 YYREEE (reference sequence). The CDR3 nucleotides are TGTGCCAGCAGCTTGGGCCACAGCTCCTACAATGAGCAGTTCTTC. It yields the protein CASSLGHSSYNEQFF.

The gene calls are TRBV12-3 or TRBV12-4 and TRBJ2-7; D might be TRBD2 (6 bases). This CDR3 spans 13 amino acids. With 3 bases removed from V and 8 bases from J, the gap between germline ends came to 14 bases. As DNA, the CDR3 is TGTGCCAGCAGTTTGTTGGGACTTCCCCAGCAGTACTTC. Encoded protein: CASSLLGLPQQYF.

V gene TRBV4-1 combines with J gene TRBJ1-5; 7 nucleotides match TRBD1. Trimming cost V 6 bases and J 1 base; bases outside gene matches: 18. The CDR3 has 19 residues. The germline V gene has CDR1 MGHRA and CDR2 YSYEKL. CDR3: CASSHTQDRVGKSNQPQHF. CDR3 sequence (DNA): TGCGCCAGCAGTCACACTCAAGACAGGGTGGGTAAGAGCAATCAGCCCCAGCATTTT.

The chain recombines TRBV28 with TRBJ2-4; 8 nucleotides agree with TRBD1. Germline V gives CDR1 MDHEN, CDR2 SYDVKM. V shed 1 base, J shed 2 bases, and the junction held 4 bases outside the gene matches. The CDR3 consists of 16 residues. The CDR3 is CASSLLTGGSKNIQYF. Here the CDR3 DNA reads TGTGCCAGCAGTTTATTAACAGGGGGGTCCAAAAACATTCAGTACTTC.

This chain joins TRBV19 and TRBJ2-7, with a possible D match to TRBD1 (6 bases). The V end was cut by 3 bases, the J end by 0 bases, with 21 bases between. There are 18 residues in the CDR3. Germline CDR1 is LNHDA and CDR2 is SQIVND (reference sequence). The CDR3 spells CASSIPPLAGVGSYEQYF. The CDR3 DNA reads as TGTGCCAGTAGTATCCCGCCCTTGGCAGGGGTGGGCTCCTACGAGCAGTACTTC.

This clone came up a few times. The genes are TRBV5-1 and TRBJ1-6; no clear D. Germline V lookup: CDR1 SGHRS, CDR2 YFSETQ. The CDR3 spans 13 residues. The V and J ends lost 0 bases and 10 bases respectively, with 8 bases between them. The CDR3 reads CASSLEGGSPLHF. Written as DNA, the CDR3 is TGCGCCAGCAGCTTGGAAGGAGGGTCACCCCTCCACTTT. Looking up the rest from reference TRBV5-1 and TRBJ1-6 gives the full variable domain: KAGVTQTPRYLIKTRGQQVTLSCSPISGHRSVSWYQQTPGQGLQFLFEYFSETQRNKGNFPGRFSGRQFSNSRSEMNVSTLELGDSALYLCASSLEGGSPLHFGNGTRLTVT.